This T cell receptor (beta chain) was sequenced in a study of blood T cell repertoires in COVID-19 (dated by TCRdb to the early 2020s). About the full investigation: Samples covering the acute and convalescent phases of COVID-19 were provided by collaborators in the United States, Italy and Spain. The repertoires were made available in a free public database intended to serve as a resource for research on the immune response to SARS-CoV-2. The dataset comprised deeply sampled blood TCRbeta repertoires from subjects exposed to, actively infected with, or recovered from COVID-19. Sample metadata almost always included a de-identified subject ID, COVID-19 status, age in years and sex. Where available, HLA class I and class II types were obtained from metadata supplied by the sample provider rather than from assay-based typing. The prospective study material was composed of cDNA or gDNA derived from T cells, B-cell-depleted T cells, or PBMCs. The samples were drawn from the first 160 participants of the ongoing ImmuneRACE study and from 1,254 subjects provided by 6 global collaborators. The research as a whole found: The amount of clinical and demographic metadata varied by source and participant and was provided uncurated.

Each collaborating institution followed its own protocols to collect whole blood in K2EDTA tubes. For TCRbeta analysis, collaborators shipped samples as frozen whole blood, isolated PBMCs, or DNA extracted from either of those sample types. About this clone: The clone's antigen remains unknown. Base quality data are lacking; no much larger clone is found one base away.

TCRbeta CDR3 regions were amplified from genomic DNA using the immunoSEQ Assay, a bias-controlled multiplex PCR. The original methods were these. Nucleated cell counts per sample were estimated from amplification of reference gene primers within the assay. Sequence reads were collapsed and filtered to measure the absolute abundance of every unique TCRbeta CDR3 rearrangement. For each sample, productive Simpson clonality was calculated as the square root of Simpson's diversity index over productive rearrangements. The table comes from immuneACCESS by way of TCRdb, which keeps in-frame sequences with V and J called. Part of the clones is missing from these tables; in studies checked, under half for an unresolved V gene and the rest for unknown reasons. That table furnishes V, J and clone size, whereas the DNA furnished D and trimming. This sample has under 150,000 clones in its table, and roughly nine tenths of those were observed once. Clones ranked in the top ten supply approximately 3% of the sample.

Sequencing used peripheral blood. The TCR sequence derives from a woman in her sixties or seventies with active COVID-19.

The nucleotides are TGTGCCAGCAGCAACCGGGACAGCTACGAGCAGTACTTC. Its coded protein is CASSNRDSYEQYF. This chain is built from TRBV7-2 and TRBJ2-7; the central 7 bases match TRBD1. Taken from the germline V gene, the CDR1 and CDR2 loops are SGHTA and FQGNSA. Including cysteine and phenylalanine, the CDR3 has 13 amino acids. Just the 39-base CDR3 DNA is kept, in frame starting at base 1. Unmatched junction bases come to 4, with V trimmed by 5 bases and J by 3 bases.